The 31 T cell receptor beta chains below come from one sample, sequenced in a study of metastatic and nonmetastatic thyroid tumors. Until they underwent thyroid surgery, no patient had received any treatment. TCRdb re-called the PCR reads via MiXCR. The table includes more than 8,500 clones, approximately 30% detected once. The sequencing input was adjacent normal tissue. These receptors were obtained from a female donor with papillary thyroid cancer or a benign thyroid nodule (not recorded which). Some clones in this sample may be carry-over from other donors' samples.

There are a few counts of this clone. The chain carries TRBV6-4 and TRBJ2-2; 8 positions match TRBD1. The germline gives CDR1 MRHNA, CDR2 SNTAGT. The length of the CDR3 is 15 residues. J lost 1 base, V lost 3 bases, and 1 base had no gene match. CDR3 DNA sequence: TGTGCCAGCAGTGAGGGGACAGGGAACACCGGGGAGCTGTTTTTT. Protein: CASSEGTGNTGELFF.

This chain links TRBV20-1 with TRBJ2-5, with D hard to call. The V end lost 1 base, the J end lost 2 bases, and 5 bases lay between the germline ends. Germline lookup yields CDR1 DFQATT and CDR2 SNEGSKA (reference sequence). CDR3 size: 12 residues. DNA for the CDR3: TGCAGTGCTAGAGTAGAACAAGAGACCCAGTACTTC. The encoded protein is CSARVEQETQYF.

This chain uses TRBV9 with TRBJ2-5; 8 bases map to TRBD1. V gave up 3 bases and J gave up 0 bases; unmatched junction bases: 7. Germline V gene lookup returns CDR1 SGDLS and CDR2 YYNGEE. There are 16 residues in the CDR3. CDR3 sequence: CASSASGGRDQETQYF. CDR3 bases: TGTGCCAGCAGCGCATCAGGGGGCCGTGACCAAGAGACCCAGTACTTC.

By proportion, this clone is medium-sized (0.01 to 0.1%). Other DNA sequences from this sample encode an identical CDR3 as well. The V gene is TRBV12-3 or TRBV12-4, the J gene TRBJ2-1; the D gene is possibly TRBD1 (5 bases). Trimming removed 6 bases from V and 2 bases from J, with 11 bases in between. This CDR3 has 14 amino acids. In nucleotides, the CDR3 is TGTGCCAGCAGCCTCTCAGGGACCTACAATGAGCAGTTCTTC. Amino acid sequence: CASSLSGTYNEQFF.

This clone showed up many times. Since no conserved phenylalanine or tryptophan closes the CDR3, a read error is the likely cause. V gene TRBV28 combines with J gene TRBJ1-6, with TRBD1 matching 7 bases. After removal of 4 bases from V and 9 bases from J, the junction contained 9 bases not matched to a gene. This CDR3 spans 15 amino acids. Germline-derived CDR1 and CDR2 are MDHEN and SYDVKM. The CDR3 sequence is CASSSSRAGGSPLHL. In DNA form, the CDR3 reads TGTGCCAGCAGTTCCAGTCGGGCAGGGGGTTCACCCCTCCACCTT.

The V call is TRBV7-2, the J call TRBJ1-2, with no clear D. The germline V and J ends were trimmed by 5 bases and 0 bases, with 7 bases remaining between them. The CDR3 consists of 13 residues. The germline V gene has CDR1 SGHTA and CDR2 FQGNSA. The CDR3 DNA follows: TGTGCCAGCAGCCAGACAACTAACTATGGCTACACCTTC. This encodes CASSQTTNYGYTF. The full variable domain, completed using reference TRBV7-2 and TRBJ1-2, is GAGVSQSPSNKVTEKGKDVELRCDPISGHTALYWYRQSLGQGLEFLIYFQGNSAPDKSGLPSDRFSAERTGGSVSTLTIQRTQQEDSAVYLCASSQTTNYGYTFGSGTRLTVV.

This clone was detected ten times or more. The CDR3 is CASSPTGHTEAFF. CDR3 nucleotides: TGTGCCAGCAGCCCGACAGGGCACACTGAAGCTTTCTTT. The chain has TRBV14 and TRBJ1-1; 7 nucleotides agree with TRBD1. Germline assignment: CDR1 SGHDN and CDR2 FVKESK. The CDR3 covers 13 residues. Losses at the gene ends were 4 bases for V and 3 bases for J; bases not matched to a gene: 2. Full variable domain (missing parts from reference TRBV14 and TRBJ1-1): EAGVTQFPSHSVIEKGQTVTLRCDPISGHDNLYWYRRVMGKEIKFLLHFVKESKQDESGMPNNRFLAERTGGTYSTLKVQPAELEDSGVYFCASSPTGHTEAFFGQGTRLTVV.

This clone has just a few counts. CDR3 bases: TGTGCCAGCAGCGTATGGACTAGCCCTTCCACCGGGGAGCTGTTTTTT. Protein sequence: CASSVWTSPSTGELFF. The V call is TRBV9, the J call TRBJ2-2; 8 positions agree with TRBD2. CDR1 and CDR2 (germline): SGDLS, YYNGEE. V was pared by 1 base and J by 4 bases, with 6 bases of the junction left unmatched. This CDR3 is built from 16 residues.

CDR3 sequence reads: CASIQGGELFF. In nucleotides, the CDR3 is TGTGCCAGTATCCAAGGTGGGGAGCTGTTTTTT. The rearrangement uses TRBV3-1 and TRBJ2-2; D is ambiguous. CDR3 length: 11 residues. V lost 9 bases and J 8 bases, leaving 10 bases between the germline ends. Germline CDR1 and CDR2: LGHDT and YNNKEL (reference sequence).

The rearrangement joins TRBV15 to TRBJ2-7, with D tentatively TRBD1 or TRBD2 (5 bases each). The last part of the DNA fits TRBJ2-1 better; the J call may be wrong. The CDR3 runs to 15 residues. Germline-derived CDR1 and CDR2 are LNHNV and YYDKDF (reference sequence). The CDR3 sequence: CATSRVVIVRDEQFF. In DNA, the CDR3 is TGTGCCACCAGCAGAGTGGTTATCGTGAGGGACGAGCAGTTCTTC.

This clone qualifies as medium-sized (0.01 to 0.1%). V usage is TRBV20-1 and J usage is TRBJ1-6; D remains unclear. The CDR3 contains 16 residues. Deletions cut 0 bases from V and 4 bases from J, with 13 bases between. The germline V gene encodes CDR1 DFQATT and CDR2 SNEGSKA (reference sequence). This chain's CDR3 is CSARDLARIYNSPLHF. CDR3 coding DNA: TGCAGTGCTAGAGATTTGGCCAGGATATATAATTCACCCCTCCACTTT.

This chain uses TRBV5-5 with TRBJ1-6; weak D call: TRBD1 (6 bases). Germline CDR1 SGHKS, CDR2 YYEKEE (reference sequence). The CDR3 has 16 residues. V lost 4 bases to trimming and J lost 4 bases, with 15 bases between them. DNA of the CDR3: TGTGCCAGCAGCCTGGCACAGGGCCCATATAATTCACCCCTCCACTTT. It codes for CASSLAQGPYNSPLHF.

The chain recombines TRBV2 with TRBJ2-7; D not certain. Germline V gene sequence: CDR1 SNHLY, CDR2 FYNNEI. Trimming took off 4 bases at V and 3 bases at J, with 10 bases between the two ends. This CDR3 is 13 amino acids long. CDR3 sequence reads: CASSGITNYEQYF. CDR3 nucleotide sequence: TGTGCCAGCAGTGGAATCACTAACTACGAGCAGTACTTC.

This clone was picked up a small number of times. The chain employs TRBV6-1 and TRBJ1-6; 8 bases agree with TRBD1. This CDR3 is built from 14 residues. Unmatched junction bases numbered 5, after V lost 4 bases and J lost 9 bases. Germline CDR1 MNHNS, CDR2 SASEGT. The CDR3 bases are TGTGCCAGCAGTGTCTCAGGGGGCATTTCACCCCTCCACTTT. Its translation: CASSVSGGISPLHF.

This chain connects TRBV7-9 to TRBJ1-2, with D possibly being TRBD1 (6 bases). CDR3 length equals 14 residues. The germline V gene has CDR1 SEHNR and CDR2 FQNEAQ (reference sequence). V lost 5 bases to trimming and J lost 11 bases, with 21 bases between them. The CDR3 reads CASSPPQGLIEYTF. The CDR3 DNA reads TGTGCCAGCAGCCCACCACAGGGTTTGATCGAGTACACCTTC.

This clone has more than one count but fewer than ten. V and J are TRBV6-4 and TRBJ2-1; 7 bases align to TRBD2. The CDR3 has 14 residues. V dropped 6 bases and J dropped 8; count of bases not matched to a gene: 10. Per germline, CDR1 MRHNA and CDR2 SNTAGT. CDR3 region: CASRPAGEIDEQFF. CDR3 coding DNA: TGTGCCAGCAGACCGGCGGGAGAGATAGATGAGCAGTTCTTC.

This clone has ten or more counts. V is TRBV16 and J is TRBJ1-5; TRBD1 agrees at 9 bases. Germline V gene data show CDR1 as KGHSY and CDR2 as FQNENV. V trimming: 1 base; J trimming: 2 bases; junction bases outside the gene matches: 6. This CDR3 region has 17 residues. DNA of the CDR3: TGTGCCAGCAGCCAATGGGGGACAGGGAAAGGCAATCAGCCCCAGCATTTT. Its translation is CASSQWGTGKGNQPQHF.

This clone was seen at least ten times. The chain recombines TRBV18 with TRBJ2-1; a possible D gene is TRBD2 (6 bases). This CDR3 spans 15 amino acids. The V and J ends lost 6 bases and 1 base respectively, with 13 bases between them. Germline CDR1 KGHSH, CDR2 LQKENI. The DNA for the CDR3 is TGTGCCAGCTCCCAGGTGGGAGGATCCTACAATGAGCAGTTCTTC. It specifies CASSQVGGSYNEQFF. The full variable domain, rest sourced from reference TRBV18 and TRBJ2-1, is NAGVMQNPRHLVRRRGQEARLRCSPMKGHSHVYWYRQLPEEGLKFMVYLQKENIIDESGMPKERFSAEFPKEGPSILRIQQVVRGDSAAYFCASSQVGGSYNEQFFGPGTRLTVL.

CDR3 bases: TGTGCCAGCAGCTTAGGGGGACTAGAGGTGGTCTACGAGCAGTACTTC. Encoded protein: CASSLGGLEVVYEQYF. V and J are TRBV11-2 and TRBJ2-7, with 8 nucleotides matching TRBD2. The CDR3 has 16 amino acids. Looked up from germline, CDR1 is SGHAT and CDR2 is FQNNGV. V was clipped by 1 base and J by 3 bases; unmatched bases: 8.

This clone has ten or more counts. The chain has TRBV15 and TRBJ1-4, with D possibly matching TRBD1 (5 bases). The ends were cut back, 2 bases at V and 2 bases at J, with 9 bases in the middle. This CDR3 is built from 15 residues. Germline V gives CDR1 LNHNV, CDR2 YYDKDF (reference sequence). CDR3 loop: CATSRMRGTNEKLFF. In DNA, the CDR3 is TGTGCCACCAGCAGAATGCGGGGGACTAATGAAAAACTGTTTTTT.

The chain employs TRBV20-1 and TRBJ2-7; 8 bases are a match to TRBD2. The trim removed 6 bases at V and 5 bases at J, leaving 24 bases unmatched. This CDR3 comprises 18 residues. CDR1 DFQATT and CDR2 SNEGSKA come from the germline V gene (reference sequence). CDR3 loop: CSADRILKKAGATHEQYF. The DNA for the CDR3 is TGCAGTGCCGACCGAATACTCAAAAAAGCGGGAGCCACCCACGAGCAGTACTTC.

By its share, this clone is large. The chain has TRBV2 and TRBJ1-2, with TRBD1 matching over 8 bases. The germline V gene encodes CDR1 SNHLY and CDR2 FYNNEI. V dropped 4 bases and J dropped 4; count of bases not matched to a gene: 5. This CDR3 is built from 14 residues. CDR3 region: CASSARQGSYGYTF. The CDR3 DNA sequence: TGTGCCAGCAGTGCACGACAGGGGTCCTATGGCTACACCTTC.

This clone was detected ten times or more. The genes are TRBV3-1 and TRBJ2-1; no clear D. Germline CDR1 is LGHDT and CDR2 is YNNKEL (reference sequence). The V end lost 1 base, the J end lost 3 bases, and 10 bases lay between the germline ends. The length of the CDR3 is 15 residues. The CDR3 DNA sequence: TGTGCCAGCAGCCAAGCTGGTGTCAGCTACAATGAGCAGTTCTTC. Protein product: CASSQAGVSYNEQFF.

This clone was detected a few times. J is TRBJ1-6 and V is TRBV6-1; 7 bases are shared with TRBD1. The CDR3 loop spans 15 amino acids. J lost 7 bases, V lost 3 bases, and 6 bases had no gene match. Germline CDR1 reads MNHNS; CDR2 reads SASEGT. CDR3 in amino acids: CASSDTQGRNSPLHF. Here the CDR3 DNA reads TGTGCCAGCAGTGACACACAGGGGAGAAATTCACCCCTCCACTTT.

This clone rates as medium-sized. The V gene is TRBV28, the J gene TRBJ2-2, with TRBD1 matching over 9 bases. The CDR3 is made up of 15 amino acids. Germline-derived CDR1 and CDR2 are MDHEN and SYDVKM. Trimming at V came to 3 bases and at J to 3 bases, leaving 2 bases not matched to a gene. CDR3 residues: CASSFGDRDTGELFF. CDR3 nucleotide sequence: TGTGCCAGCAGTTTCGGGGACAGGGACACCGGGGAGCTGTTTTTT.

By frequency in the sample, this clone is medium-sized. Written as DNA, the CDR3 is TGTGCCAGCAGGCCGGGACAGAACACCGGGGAGCTGTTTTTT. Amino acids: CASRPGQNTGELFF. The rearrangement links TRBV6-2 or TRBV6-3 to TRBJ2-2; weak D call: TRBD1 (6 bases). The CDR3 covers 14 residues. Trimming removed 6 bases from V and 1 base from J, with 9 bases in between. The germline CDR1 and CDR2 sequences are MNHEY and SVGEGT.

The chain links TRBV4-1 to TRBJ1-5; the D is unclear. Germline CDR1 reads MGHRA; CDR2 reads YSYEKL. The CDR3 is made up of 17 amino acids. V lost 1 base and J lost 7, with 20 bases in between. This CDR3 reads CASSQVGGPKWSQPQHF. The DNA for the CDR3 is TGCGCCAGCAGCCAAGTCGGTGGCCCCAAGTGGTCACAGCCCCAGCATTTT.

By share of the sample, this clone is medium-sized. The identical CDR3 is also encoded by other nucleotide sequences in the sample. J is TRBJ1-5 and V is TRBV30; 9 nucleotides line up with TRBD1. This CDR3 contains 14 residues. Trimming took 1 base from V and 2 from J; bases not matched to a gene: 0. Per germline, CDR1 GTSNPN and CDR2 SVGIG (reference sequence). CDR3 sequence reads: CAWSGTGGNQPQHF. In DNA, the CDR3 is TGTGCCTGGAGTGGGACAGGGGGCAATCAGCCCCAGCATTTT.

The chain joins TRBV7-3 to TRBJ2-1; 10 nucleotides agree with TRBD2. The J call may be mistaken, given a closer DNA end match to TRBJ2-7. CDR1 and CDR2 from the germline V gene are SGHTA and FQGTGA. This CDR3 is built from 17 residues. CDR3 loop: CASSPRPGLATYNGQYF. In DNA form, the CDR3 reads TGTGCCAGCAGCCCCCGCCCGGGACTAGCGACATACAATGGGCAGTACTTC.

A few counts support this clone. At one end, the junction sequence differs from germline, possibly due to a read error. The gene calls are TRBV19 and TRBJ1-1; D not resolved. CDR3 size: 13 residues. The germline gives CDR1 LNHDA, CDR2 SQIVND (reference sequence). CDR3 loop: CASSITGDTESFF. CDR3 nucleotide sequence: TGTGCCAGTAGTATAACTGGCGACACTGAATCTTTCTTT.

This chain joins TRBV10-3 and TRBJ1-1, with 7 positions matching TRBD1. Germline trimming cut 5 bases from V and 2 bases from J; bases unmatched to any gene: 5. CDR3 length: 14 amino acids. Germline V lookup: CDR1 ENHRY, CDR2 SYGVKD. Here the CDR3 reads CAISYGTVNTEAFF. Written as DNA, the CDR3 is TGTGCCATCAGTTACGGGACAGTTAACACTGAAGCTTTCTTT.